This T cell receptor beta chain emerged from a study of T cell repertoires in cytomegalovirus infection. Study information: CMV epitopes, recently identified HLA-C-restricted and well-studied HLA-B-restricted, were used. CMV infection plus the matching HLA type was flagged by public TCR beta signatures.

CDR3 size: 16 residues. Between the trimmed V and J ends, which lost 4 bases and 5 bases, there was a span of 19 bases. The germline V gene encodes CDR1 SGDLS and CDR2 YYNGEE. General study points: HLA-C-restricted CMV clonotypes gave the most frequent clonotype in two of eight donors. Carriers of CMV plus the relevant HLA were identified by cumulative public TCR beta family frequency.

In TCRdb, the reads were re-called with MiXCR into one record per CDR3 protein. Here the sample spans around 800,000 distinct CDR3 sequences, roughly 33% being singletons. This clonotype was observed once. Its antigen remains unknown. The sequenced sample was cultured CD8+ T cells from PBMCs, obtained from culture after CMV antigen stimulation. The TCR sequence derives from a human donor in good health (CMV status not recorded). Some clones in this sample may be carry-over from other donors' samples. The chain employs TRBV9 and TRBJ1-5; TRBD1 is a possible D gene (5 bases). The CDR3 loop reads CASSLGGNVGDQPQHF. In DNA, the CDR3 is TGTGCCAGCAGCCTTGGGGGGAATGTAGGGGATCAGCCCCAGCATTTT.